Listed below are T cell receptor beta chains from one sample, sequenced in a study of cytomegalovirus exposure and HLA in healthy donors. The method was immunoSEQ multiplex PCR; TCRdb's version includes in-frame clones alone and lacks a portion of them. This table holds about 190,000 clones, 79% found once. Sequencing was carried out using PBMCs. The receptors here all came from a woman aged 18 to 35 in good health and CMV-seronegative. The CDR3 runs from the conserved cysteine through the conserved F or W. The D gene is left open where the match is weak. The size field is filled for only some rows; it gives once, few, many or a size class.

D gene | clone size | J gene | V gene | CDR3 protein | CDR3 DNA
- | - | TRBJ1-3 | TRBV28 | CASSLFGGGYGNTIYF | TGTGCCAGCAGTTTATTCGGGGGGGGATATGGAAACACCATATATTTT
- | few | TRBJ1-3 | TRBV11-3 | CASSQRYSDTIYF | TGTGCCAGCAGCCAACGGTATTCGGACACCATATATTTT
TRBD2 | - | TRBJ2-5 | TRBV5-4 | CASSLAGGIGEQYF | TGTGCCAGCAGCTTGGCGGGAGGGATCGGGGAGCAGTACTTC
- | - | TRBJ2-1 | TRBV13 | CASSLSGGVSYNEQFF | TGTGCCAGCAGCTTATCAGGAGGCGTCTCCTACAATGAGCAGTTCTTC
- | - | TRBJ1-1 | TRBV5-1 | CASSPGSEAFF | TGCGCCAGCAGCCCCGGGTCGGAAGCTTTCTTT
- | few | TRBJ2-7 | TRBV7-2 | CASSQERLAYEQYF | TGTGCCAGCAGCCAAGAGCGACTAGCCTACGAGCAGTACTTC
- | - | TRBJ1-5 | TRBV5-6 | CASSLDRTNQPQHF | TGTGCCAGCAGCTTGGACAGGACAAATCAGCCCCAGCATTTT
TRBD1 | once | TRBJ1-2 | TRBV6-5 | CASSRQGVHWGYTF | TGTGCCAGCAGTAGACAGGGGGTCCACTGGGGCTACACCTTC
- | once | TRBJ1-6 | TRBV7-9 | CASSGGDYNSPLHF | TGTGCCAGCAGTGGAGGAGATTATAATTCACCCCTCCACTTT
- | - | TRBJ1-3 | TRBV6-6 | CASSYSSGGGNTIYF | TGTGCCAGCAGTTACTCGAGCGGGGGTGGAAACACCATATATTTT
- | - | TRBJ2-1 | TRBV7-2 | CASSVLQVNEQFF | TGTGCCAGCAGCGTATTACAGGTCAATGAGCAGTTCTTC
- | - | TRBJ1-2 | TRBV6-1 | CASSERGGVANYGYTF | TGTGCCAGCAGTGAAAGGGGGGGAGTGGCTAACTATGGCTACACCTTC
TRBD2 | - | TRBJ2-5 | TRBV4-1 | CASSPPGEGNFQETQYF | TGCGCCAGCAGCCCCCCTGGGGAGGGGAACTTCCAAGAGACCCAGTACTTC
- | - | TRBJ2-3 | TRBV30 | CAWSPKDLTGSSTDTQYF | TGTGCCTGGAGTCCCAAAGATTTAACGGGGAGTAGCACAGATACGCAGTATTTT
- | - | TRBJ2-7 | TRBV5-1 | CASSGVGTITYEQYF | TGCGCCAGCAGCGGTGTGGGGACAATTACCTACGAGCAGTACTTC
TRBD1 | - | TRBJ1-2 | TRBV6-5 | CASSSWDRARGYTF | TGTGCCAGCAGTTCCTGGGACAGGGCGCGCGGCTACACCTTC
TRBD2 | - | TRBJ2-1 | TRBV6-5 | CASSWGLAGNEQFF | TGTGCCAGCAGTTGGGGACTAGCGGGAAATGAGCAGTTCTTC
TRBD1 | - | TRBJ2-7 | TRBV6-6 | CASSSQGDEQYF | TGTGCCAGCAGCTCACAGGGGGACGAGCAGTACTTC
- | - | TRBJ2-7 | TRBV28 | CASRPSATMDGKGQRYEQYF | TGTGCCAGCAGACCTAGTGCTACTATGGACGGCAAAGGACAGCGCTACGAGCAGTACTTC
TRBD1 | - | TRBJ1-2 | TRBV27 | CASTTWTGANYGYTF | TGTGCCAGCACCACTTGGACAGGAGCAAACTATGGCTACACCTTC
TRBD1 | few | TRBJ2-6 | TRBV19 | CASSTPGGSSGANVLTF | TGTGCCAGTAGTACCCCAGGGGGAAGCTCTGGGGCCAACGTCCTGACTTTC
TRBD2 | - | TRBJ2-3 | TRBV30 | CAWSGFSGRGDTQYF | TGTGCCTGGAGTGGATTTAGCGGGAGGGGTGATACGCAGTATTTT
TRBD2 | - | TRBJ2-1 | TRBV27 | CASSFGSGWGGNEQFF | TGTGCCAGCAGTTTTGGTAGCGGGTGGGGAGGGAATGAGCAGTTCTTC
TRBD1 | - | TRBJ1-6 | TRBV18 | CASSPSDRADSPLHF | TGTGCCAGCTCACCTTCGGACAGGGCGGATTCACCCCTCCACTTT
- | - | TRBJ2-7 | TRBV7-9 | CASSWGSRQASSYEQYF | TGTGCCAGCAGCTGGGGGTCTCGACAGGCCTCCTCCTACGAGCAGTACTTC
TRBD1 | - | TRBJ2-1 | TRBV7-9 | CASSLGTGADNEQFF | TGTGCCAGCAGCCTAGGGACAGGGGCCGACAATGAGCAGTTCTTC
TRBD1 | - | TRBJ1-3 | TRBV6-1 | CASSEVGQGNTIYF | TGTGCCAGCAGTGAGGTGGGACAGGGAAACACCATATATTTT
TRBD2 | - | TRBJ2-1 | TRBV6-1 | CASIEIAGGNEQFF | TGTGCCAGCATTGAGATAGCGGGGGGCAATGAGCAGTTCTTC
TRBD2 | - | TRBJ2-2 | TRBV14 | CASSQTRGGGTGELFF | TGTGCCAGCAGCCAAACTCGGGGGGGCGGCACCGGGGAGCTGTTTTTT
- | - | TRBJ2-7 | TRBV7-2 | CASSLLTSSYEQYF | TGTGCCAGCAGCTTACTAACGTCATCCTACGAGCAGTACTTC
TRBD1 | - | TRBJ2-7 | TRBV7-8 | CASSFTGGNEQYF | TGTGCCAGCAGCTTTACAGGGGGTAACGAGCAGTACTTC
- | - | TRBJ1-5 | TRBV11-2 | CASSRPFPRGQPQHF | TGTGCCAGCAGCCGGCCCTTCCCCCGGGGTCAGCCCCAGCATTTT
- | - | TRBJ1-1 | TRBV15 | CATSMGGNTEAFF | TGTGCCACCAGCATGGGAGGGAACACTGAAGCTTTCTTT
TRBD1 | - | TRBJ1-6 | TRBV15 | CATSRASRGNSPLHF | TGTGCCACCAGCAGAGCTTCCAGGGGGAATTCACCCCTCCACTTT
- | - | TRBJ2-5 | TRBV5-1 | CASSWRGLADQETQYF | TGCGCCAGCAGCTGGAGGGGCTTAGCGGATCAAGAGACCCAGTACTTC
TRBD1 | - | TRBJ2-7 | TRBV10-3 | CAISPRDRNYEQYF | TGTGCCATCAGTCCCCGGGACAGGAATTACGAGCAGTACTTC
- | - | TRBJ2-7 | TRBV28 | CASTSTEGRPYEQYF | TGTGCCAGCACCTCAACGGAGGGGAGGCCCTACGAGCAGTACTTC
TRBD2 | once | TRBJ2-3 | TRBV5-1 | CASNPSGGSTDTQYF | TGCGCCAGCAATCCAAGCGGGGGATCCACAGATACGCAGTATTTT
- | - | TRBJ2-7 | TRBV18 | CASSFDSSYEQYF | TGTGCCAGCTCATTCGACAGCTCCTACGAGCAGTACTTC
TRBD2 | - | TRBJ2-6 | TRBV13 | CASSRGGRFSGANVLTF | TGTGCCAGCAGCCGGGGGGGTCGATTCTCTGGGGCCAACGTCCTGACTTTC
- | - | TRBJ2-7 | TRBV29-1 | CSVIGLSVWEQYF | TGCAGCGTTATTGGACTCTCTGTATGGGAGCAGTACTTC
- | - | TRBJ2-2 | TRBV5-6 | CASSFSRAGELFF | TGTGCCAGCAGCTTTAGCAGGGCCGGGGAGCTGTTTTTT